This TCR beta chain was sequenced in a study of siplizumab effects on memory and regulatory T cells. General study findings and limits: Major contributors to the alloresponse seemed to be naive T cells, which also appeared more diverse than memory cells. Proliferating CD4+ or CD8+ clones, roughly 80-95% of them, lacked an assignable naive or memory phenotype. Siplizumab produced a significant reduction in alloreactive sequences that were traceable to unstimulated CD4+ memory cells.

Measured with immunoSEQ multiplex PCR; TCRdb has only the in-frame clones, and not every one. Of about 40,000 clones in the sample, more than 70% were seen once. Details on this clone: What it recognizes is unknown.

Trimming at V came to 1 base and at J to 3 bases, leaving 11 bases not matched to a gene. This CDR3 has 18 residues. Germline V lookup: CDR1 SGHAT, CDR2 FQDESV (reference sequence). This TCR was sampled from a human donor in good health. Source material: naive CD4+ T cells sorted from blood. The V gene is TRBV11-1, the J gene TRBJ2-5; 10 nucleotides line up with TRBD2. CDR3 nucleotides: TGTGCCAGCAGCTTAGGGGCTAGCGGGAGACTAACAAAAGAGACCCAGTACTTC. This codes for CASSLGASGRLTKETQYF. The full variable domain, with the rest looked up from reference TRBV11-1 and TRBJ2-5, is EAEVAQSPRYKITEKSQAVAFWCDPISGHATLYWYRQILGQGPELLVQFQDESVVDDSQLPKDRFSAERLKGVDSTLKIQPAELGDSAMYLCASSLGASGRLTKETQYFGPGTRLLVL.